This note documents a single TCR beta chain sequence. Antigen unknown. V dropped 1 base and J dropped 3 bases, with 8 bases sitting between them. Germline V gene sequence: CDR1 GTSNPN, CDR2 SVGIG (reference sequence). The CDR3 covers 13 residues. This sample is drawn from a study of cytomegalovirus exposure and HLA in healthy donors. Study outcomes and limitations: The study designated 160 or so TCR beta chains cytomegalovirus-associated.

Profiled with immunoSEQ multiplex PCR; TCRdb holds only in-frame clones, not every one. The table shows more than 110,000 clones, with roughly 88% occurring only once. The donors were part of the validation cohort of around 110 subjects. That cohort was separate from the first cohort, which comprised 670 or so subjects. The TCR originated in a woman under 30 in good health and CMV-seropositive. The source material was PBMCs. V is TRBV30 and J is TRBJ2-3; no reliable D call. In DNA form, the CDR3 reads TGTGCCTGGAGTGAAACTTGGACAGATACGCAGTATTTT. Translated, it gives CAWSETWTDTQYF.